This TCR beta chain was sequenced for a study of shared clonotypes between healthy human individuals. With regard to this clone: Its target is not known.

The genomic DNA of each subset was split evenly across several immunoSEQ plates. Sequencing was performed with immunoSEQ multiplex PCR; in TCRdb, only in-frame clones are kept and a portion is missing. The sample has about 2 million clones, 90% to 95% seen once. Division of CD4+ cells produced a CD45RA+ naive subset and a CD45RA-negative memory subset. The length of the CDR3 is 16 residues. Germline-derived CDR1 and CDR2 are KGHSH and LQKENI. Trimming cost V 4 bases and J 1 base; bases outside gene matches: 6. Findings and caveats of the study: A generally larger estimated richness was seen in naive subsets than in memory subsets.

What was sequenced was naive CD4+ T cells sorted from blood. Subset in this sample: CD45RA+ positively selected. The J gene is TRBJ2-4, the V gene TRBV18; 8 bases line up with TRBD1. This sequence was found in a man aged 18-30 years in good health. The CDR3 is CASSLTGVWAKNIQYF. In DNA form, the CDR3 reads TGTGCCAGCTCACTGACAGGGGTGTGGGCCAAAAACATTCAGTACTTC.